This TCR beta chain was obtained from a study of breast tumors, draining lymph nodes, adjacent tissues. Points from the study as a whole: Tumors had less TCR diversity than lymph nodes, more than nontumor tissue. That most tumor T cells come from lymph nodes remained unproven. Luminal-like breast cancer showed significantly higher tumor–nontumor repertoire similarity than basal-like.

The CDR3 extends over 15 amino acids. Germline CDR1 and CDR2: MGHRA and YSYEKL. The V and J ends lost 1 base and 12 bases respectively, with 18 bases between them. TCRdb itself ran the multiplex PCR reads through MiXCR, one entry per CDR3 protein. This table has 190,000 or so distinct CDR3 sequences, approximately 33% appearing once. The sample holds many counts of this clonotype. The antigen remains undetermined. Samples came from axillary lymph nodes draining the breast cancer. The V gene is TRBV4-1, the J gene TRBJ1-4; D is unclear. The sequence derives from a female donor with breast cancer. Some clones in this sample may be carry-over from other donors' samples. The sequencing input was axillary lymph node tissue. The CDR3 bases are TGCGCCAGCAGCCAAGGGATCCGAGGGTCGAGGGAACTGTTTTTT. Encoded protein: CASSQGIRGSRELFF.